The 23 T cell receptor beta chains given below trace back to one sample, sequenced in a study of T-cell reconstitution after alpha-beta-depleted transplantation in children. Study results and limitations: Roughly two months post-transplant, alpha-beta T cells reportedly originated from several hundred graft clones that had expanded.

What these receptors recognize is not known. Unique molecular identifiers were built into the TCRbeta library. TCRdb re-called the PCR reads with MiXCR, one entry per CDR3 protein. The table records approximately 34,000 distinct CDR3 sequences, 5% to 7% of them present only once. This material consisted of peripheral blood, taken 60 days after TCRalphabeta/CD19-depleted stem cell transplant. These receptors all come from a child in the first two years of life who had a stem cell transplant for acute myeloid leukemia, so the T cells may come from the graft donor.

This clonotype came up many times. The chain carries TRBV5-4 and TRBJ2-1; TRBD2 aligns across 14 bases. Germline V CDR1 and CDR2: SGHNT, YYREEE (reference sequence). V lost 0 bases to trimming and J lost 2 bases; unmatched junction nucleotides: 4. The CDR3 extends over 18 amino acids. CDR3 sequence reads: CASSLGLAGGPPYNEQFF. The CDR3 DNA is TGTGCCAGCAGCTTGGGACTAGCGGGGGGGCCCCCCTACAATGAGCAGTTCTTC. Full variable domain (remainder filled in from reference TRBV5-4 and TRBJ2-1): ETGVTQSPTHLIKTRGQQVTLRCSSQSGHNTVSWYQQALGQGPQFIFQYYREEENGRGNFPPRFSGLQFPNYSSELNVNALELDDSALYLCASSLGLAGGPPYNEQFFGPGTRLTVL.

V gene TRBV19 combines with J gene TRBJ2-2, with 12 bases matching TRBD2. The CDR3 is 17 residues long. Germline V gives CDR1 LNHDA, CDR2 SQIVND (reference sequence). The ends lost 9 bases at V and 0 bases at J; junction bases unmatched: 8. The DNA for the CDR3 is TGTGCCAGCCTGACTAGCGGGAGCTGGGCGAACACCGGGGAGCTGTTTTTT. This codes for CASLTSGSWANTGELFF. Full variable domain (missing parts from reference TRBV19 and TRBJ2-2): DGGITQSPKYLFRKEGQNVTLSCEQNLNHDAMYWYRQDPGQGLRLIYYSQIVNDFQKGDIAEGYSVSREKKESFPLTVTSAQKNPTAFYLCASLTSGSWANTGELFFGEGSRLTVL.

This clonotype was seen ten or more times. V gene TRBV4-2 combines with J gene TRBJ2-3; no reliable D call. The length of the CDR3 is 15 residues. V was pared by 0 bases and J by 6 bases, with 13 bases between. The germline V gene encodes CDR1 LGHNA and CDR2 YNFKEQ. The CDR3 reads CASSQEDAAEDTQYF. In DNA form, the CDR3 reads TGTGCCAGCAGCCAAGAGGACGCGGCCGAGGATACGCAGTATTTT.

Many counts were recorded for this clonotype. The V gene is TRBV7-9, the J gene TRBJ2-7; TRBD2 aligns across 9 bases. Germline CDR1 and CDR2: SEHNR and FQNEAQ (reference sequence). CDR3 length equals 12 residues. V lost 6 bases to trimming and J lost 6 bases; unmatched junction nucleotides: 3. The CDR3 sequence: CASSFSGSEQYF. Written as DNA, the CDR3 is TGTGCCAGCAGTTTTAGCGGGAGCGAGCAGTACTTC.

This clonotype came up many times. The CDR3 here is CASTADRSSYNEQFF. CDR3 nucleotides: TGTGCCAGCACCGCGGACCGGAGCTCCTACAATGAGCAGTTCTTC. V is TRBV7-2 and J is TRBJ2-1, with unresolved D. Trimming stripped 7 bases from V and 0 bases from J, with 13 bases between. CDR1 is SGHTA, CDR2 FQGNSA, per germline. The CDR3 has 15 amino acids.

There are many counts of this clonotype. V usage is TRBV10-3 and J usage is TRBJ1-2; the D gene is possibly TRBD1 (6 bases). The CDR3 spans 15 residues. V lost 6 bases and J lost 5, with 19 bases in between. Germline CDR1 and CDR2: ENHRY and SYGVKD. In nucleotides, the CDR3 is TGTGCCATCAGCGGACAGAACCCCATCAAGTATGGCTACACCTTC. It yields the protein CAISGQNPIKYGYTF.

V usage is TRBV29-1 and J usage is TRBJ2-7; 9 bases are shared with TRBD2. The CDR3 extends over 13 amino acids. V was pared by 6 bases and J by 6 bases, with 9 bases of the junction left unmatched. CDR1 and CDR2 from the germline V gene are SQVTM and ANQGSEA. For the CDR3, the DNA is TGCAGCGTCGTAGCGGGAGCGTCGACCGAGCAGTACTTC. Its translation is CSVVAGASTEQYF.

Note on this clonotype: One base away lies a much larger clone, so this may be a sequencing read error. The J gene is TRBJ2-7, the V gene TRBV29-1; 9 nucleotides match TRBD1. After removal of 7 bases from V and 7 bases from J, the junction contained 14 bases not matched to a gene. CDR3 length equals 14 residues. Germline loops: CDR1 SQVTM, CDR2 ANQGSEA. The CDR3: CSARVRQGVREQYF. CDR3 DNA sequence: TGCAGCGCTCGTGTTCGACAGGGGGTGAGGGAGCAGTACTTC.

In DNA form, the CDR3 reads TGTGCCAGCAGCCCCGGACTTGGCACAGATACGCAGTATTTT. Its protein is CASSPGLGTDTQYF. This sequence joins TRBV7-3 and TRBJ2-3; a possible D gene is TRBD2 (5 bases). The CDR3 consists of 14 residues. Germline CDR1 SGHTA, CDR2 FQGTGA. Trimming cost V 5 bases and J 1 base, with 10 bases left between them.

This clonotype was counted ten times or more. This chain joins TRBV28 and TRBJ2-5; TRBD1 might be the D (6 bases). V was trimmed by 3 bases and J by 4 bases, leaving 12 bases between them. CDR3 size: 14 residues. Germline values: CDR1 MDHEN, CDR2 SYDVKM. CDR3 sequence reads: CASSLAGEAETQYF. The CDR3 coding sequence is TGTGCCAGCAGTTTGGCAGGGGAAGCAGAGACCCAGTACTTC.

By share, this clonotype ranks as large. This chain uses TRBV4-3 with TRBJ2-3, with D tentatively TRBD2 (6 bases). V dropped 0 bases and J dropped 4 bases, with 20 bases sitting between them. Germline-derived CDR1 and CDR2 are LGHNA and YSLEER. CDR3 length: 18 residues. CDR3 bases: TGCGCCAGCAGCCAAGATAGGGGTAACGGACTACTGTCAGATACGCAGTATTTT. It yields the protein CASSQDRGNGLLSDTQYF.

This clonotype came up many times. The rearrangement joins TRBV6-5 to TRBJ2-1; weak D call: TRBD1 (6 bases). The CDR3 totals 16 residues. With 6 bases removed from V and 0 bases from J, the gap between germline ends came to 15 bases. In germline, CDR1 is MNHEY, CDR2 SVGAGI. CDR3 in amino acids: CASRHSGTTSYNEQFF. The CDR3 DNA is TGTGCCAGCAGACACTCCGGGACAACCTCCTACAATGAGCAGTTCTTC.

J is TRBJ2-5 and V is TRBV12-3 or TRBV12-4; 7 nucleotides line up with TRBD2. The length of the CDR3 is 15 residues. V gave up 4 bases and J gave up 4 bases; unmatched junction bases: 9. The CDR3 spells CASSSRVAGVETQYF. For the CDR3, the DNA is TGTGCCAGCAGTTCGCGCGTCGCGGGAGTAGAGACCCAGTACTTC.

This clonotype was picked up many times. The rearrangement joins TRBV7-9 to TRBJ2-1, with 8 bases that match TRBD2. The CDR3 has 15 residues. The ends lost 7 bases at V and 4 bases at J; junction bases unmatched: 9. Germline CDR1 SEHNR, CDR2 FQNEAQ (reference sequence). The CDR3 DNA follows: TGTGCCAGCACAGGCCCAGCGGGAGAATACAATGAGCAGTTCTTC. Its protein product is CASTGPAGEYNEQFF.

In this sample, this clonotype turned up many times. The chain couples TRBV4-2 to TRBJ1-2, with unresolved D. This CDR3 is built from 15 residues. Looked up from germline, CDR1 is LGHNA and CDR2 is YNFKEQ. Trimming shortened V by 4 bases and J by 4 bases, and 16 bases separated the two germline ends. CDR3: CASSLGREKSYGYTF. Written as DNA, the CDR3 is TGTGCCAGCAGCCTCGGGCGAGAGAAGAGCTATGGCTACACCTTC.

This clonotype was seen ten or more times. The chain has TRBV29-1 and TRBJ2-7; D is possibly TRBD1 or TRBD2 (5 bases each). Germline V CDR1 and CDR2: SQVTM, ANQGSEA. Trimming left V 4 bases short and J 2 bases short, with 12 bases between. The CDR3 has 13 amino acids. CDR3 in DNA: TGCAGCGTTGGAAGGGACCCTCCCTACGAGCAGTACTTC. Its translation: CSVGRDPPYEQYF.

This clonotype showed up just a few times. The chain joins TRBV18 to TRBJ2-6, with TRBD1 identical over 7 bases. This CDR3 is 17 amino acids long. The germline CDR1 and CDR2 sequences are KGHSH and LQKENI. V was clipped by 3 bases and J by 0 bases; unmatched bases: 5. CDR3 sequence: CASSPGTAISGANVLTF. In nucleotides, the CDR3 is TGTGCCAGCTCACCGGGGACAGCCATCTCTGGGGCCAACGTCCTGACTTTC.

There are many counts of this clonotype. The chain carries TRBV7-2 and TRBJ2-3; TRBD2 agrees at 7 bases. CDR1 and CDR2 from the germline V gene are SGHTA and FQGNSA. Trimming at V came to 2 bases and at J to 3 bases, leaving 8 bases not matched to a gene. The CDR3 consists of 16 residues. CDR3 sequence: CASSLTPGLRTDTQYF. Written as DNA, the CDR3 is TGTGCCAGCAGCTTAACCCCGGGACTAAGAACAGATACGCAGTATTTT.

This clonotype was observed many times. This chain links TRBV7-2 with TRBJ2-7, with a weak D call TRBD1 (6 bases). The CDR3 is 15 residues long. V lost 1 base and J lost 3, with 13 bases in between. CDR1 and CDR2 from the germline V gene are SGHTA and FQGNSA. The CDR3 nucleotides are TGTGCCAGCAGCTTAGGCCGGGACATATACTACGAGCAGTACTTC. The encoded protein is CASSLGRDIYYEQYF.

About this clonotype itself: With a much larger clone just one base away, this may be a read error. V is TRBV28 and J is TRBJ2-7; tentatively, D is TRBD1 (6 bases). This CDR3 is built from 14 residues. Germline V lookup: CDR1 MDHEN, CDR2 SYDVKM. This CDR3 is CGSTKRGSSYEQYF. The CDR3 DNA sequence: TGTGGCAGCACCAAAAGGGGGAGCTCCTACGAGCAGTACTTC.

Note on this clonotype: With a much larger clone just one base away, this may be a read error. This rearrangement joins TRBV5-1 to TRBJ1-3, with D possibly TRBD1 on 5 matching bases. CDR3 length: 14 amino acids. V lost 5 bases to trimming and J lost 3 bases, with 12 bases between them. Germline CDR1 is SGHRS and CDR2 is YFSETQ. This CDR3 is CASRDKNFGNTIYF. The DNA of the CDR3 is TGCGCCAGCAGGGACAAGAACTTTGGAAACACCATATATTTT.

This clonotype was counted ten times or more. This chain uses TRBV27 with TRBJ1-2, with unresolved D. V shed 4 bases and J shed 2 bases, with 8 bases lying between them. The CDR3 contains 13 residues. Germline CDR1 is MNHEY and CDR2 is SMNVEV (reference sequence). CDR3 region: CASSSLGNYGYTF. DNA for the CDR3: TGTGCCAGCAGTTCCCTAGGAAACTATGGCTACACCTTC.

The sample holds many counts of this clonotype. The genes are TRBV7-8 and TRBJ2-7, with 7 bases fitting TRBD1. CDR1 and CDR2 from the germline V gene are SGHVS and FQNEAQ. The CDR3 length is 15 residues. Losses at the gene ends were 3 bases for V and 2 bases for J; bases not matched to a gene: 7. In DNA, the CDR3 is TGTGCCAGCAGCTTTAGCCAGGGGGACGCCTACGAGCAGTACTTC. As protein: CASSFSQGDAYEQYF.